Presented here are 32 T cell receptor beta chains from one specimen sequenced in a study of blood T cell repertoires in COVID-19. The protocol was immunoSEQ multiplex PCR, while the TCRdb copy is restricted to in-frame clones and leaves out a portion. Among some 74,000 clones listed, about nine tenths were seen once. The specimen was peripheral blood. Every receptor here comes from an elderly woman with acute or convalescent COVID-19.

Here the CDR3 reads CASSKNRGSYNEQFF. The CDR3 region has the DNA TGTGCCAGCAGCAAGAACAGGGGGTCCTACAATGAGCAGTTCTTC. The J gene is TRBJ2-1, the V gene TRBV7-2, with 8 bases that match TRBD1. The CDR3 is 15 residues long. Trimming removed 5 bases from V and 1 base from J; junction bases left unmatched: 4. Germline V gene data show CDR1 as SGHTA and CDR2 as FQGNSA.

The rearrangement links TRBV6-5 to TRBJ1-1; TRBD1 might be the D (6 bases). Looked up from germline, CDR1 is MNHEY and CDR2 is SVGAGI. CDR3 length equals 15 residues. The V end lost 5 bases, the J end lost 1 base, and 14 bases lay between the germline ends. CDR3 residues: CASSRTVLPNTEAFF. In DNA form, the CDR3 reads TGTGCCAGCAGTAGGACAGTTCTTCCGAACACTGAAGCTTTCTTT.

The chain uses TRBV24-1 and TRBJ2-3, with 11 bases aligning to TRBD1. J was trimmed by 4 bases and V by 6 bases; bases with no gene match: 2. Germline loops: CDR1 KGHDR, CDR2 SFDVKD. The CDR3 has 14 amino acids. CDR3 residues: CATSLGQGADTQYF. CDR3 nucleotide sequence: TGTGCCACCAGTTTGGGACAGGGGGCAGATACGCAGTATTTT.

This clone came up once. This chain connects TRBV2 to TRBJ2-2; possible D gene TRBD2, 5 bases. This CDR3 contains 16 residues. V lost 2 bases, J lost 0 bases, and 10 bases lay in between. From germline, CDR1 is SNHLY and CDR2 FYNNEI. CDR3 nucleotides: TGTGCCAGCAGTGAATTGTTAGCGTCGAACACCGGGGAGCTGTTTTTT. Its translation: CASSELLASNTGELFF.

CDR3 amino acids: CASSLPGQGKESGGYTF. The CDR3 DNA follows: TGTGCCAGCAGCCTTCCGGGACAGGGGAAGGAGTCCGGTGGCTACACCTTC. The chain has TRBV5-6 and TRBJ1-2; 10 bases map to TRBD1. The ends lost 4 bases at V and 7 bases at J; junction bases unmatched: 16. The CDR3 runs to 17 residues. CDR1 is SGHDT, CDR2 YYEEEE, per germline.

The J gene is TRBJ2-1, the V gene TRBV27; D perhaps matches TRBD2 (6 bases). This CDR3 is 16 amino acids long. In germline, CDR1 is MNHEY, CDR2 SMNVEV (reference sequence). The V gene lost 1 base and the J gene lost 5 bases, with 15 bases spanning the gap. The CDR3, as DNA: TGTGCCAGCAGTTTATGGGGGGAACGACTCAACAATGAGCAGTTCTTC. This sequence encodes CASSLWGERLNNEQFF.

This chain uses TRBV27 with TRBJ2-7; perhaps TRBD1 as D (5 bases). Germline CDR1 reads MNHEY; CDR2 reads SMNVEV (reference sequence). The CDR3 contains 17 residues. V gave up 3 bases and J gave up 2 bases, with 20 bases separating them. The CDR3: CASSFIALGQPTYEQYF. The CDR3 nucleotides are TGTGCCAGCAGTTTCATCGCCTTGGGGCAACCCACCTACGAGCAGTACTTC.

The chain links TRBV18 to TRBJ1-4; D remains unclear. The CDR3 loop spans 16 amino acids. CDR1 is KGHSH, CDR2 LQKENI, per germline. V shed 1 base and J shed 2 bases, with 11 bases lying between them. The CDR3 loop is CASSPLLSATNEKLFF. The CDR3 bases are TGTGCCAGCTCACCACTACTTTCTGCGACTAATGAAAAACTGTTTTTT.

The rearrangement joins TRBV30 to TRBJ2-2; a weak D match, TRBD1 (5 bases). From germline, CDR1 is GTSNPN and CDR2 SVGIG (reference sequence). Between the trimmed V and J ends, which lost 5 bases and 7 bases, there was a span of 8 bases. This CDR3 region has 11 residues. Here the CDR3 reads CAWGAGGELFF. Here the CDR3 DNA reads TGTGCCTGGGGGGCTGGCGGGGAGCTGTTTTTT.

The CDR3 here is CASSLELSSYNSPLHF. CDR3 DNA: TGCGCCAGCAGCTTGGAACTGAGCTCCTATAATTCACCCCTCCACTTT. The chain combines TRBV5-1 with TRBJ1-6, with D uncertain. Germline V gene data show CDR1 as SGHRS and CDR2 as YFSETQ. The CDR3 has 16 amino acids. V lost 0 bases and J lost 0, with 7 bases in between.

The rearrangement uses TRBV5-1 and TRBJ1-1; 8 positions agree with TRBD1. V trimming: 7 bases; J trimming: 3 bases; junction bases outside the gene matches: 14. This CDR3 comprises 16 residues. CDR1 and CDR2 (germline): SGHRS, YFSETQ. CDR3 protein: CASGGRTGLGYTEAFF. The CDR3 DNA follows: TGCGCCAGCGGAGGTCGGACAGGGCTGGGATACACTGAAGCTTTCTTT.

The chain joins TRBV19 to TRBJ2-1; the D gene is possibly TRBD1 (7 bases). The CDR3 sequence is 13 residues long. Germline V lookup: CDR1 LNHDA, CDR2 SQIVND (reference sequence). V lost 6 bases to trimming and J lost 10 bases, with 16 bases between them. CDR3 sequence: CASSLYRGGEQFF. CDR3 sequence (DNA): TGTGCCAGTAGCCTTTACAGGGGAGGCGAGCAGTTCTTC.

V gene TRBV6-6 combines with J gene TRBJ2-1; 7 bases fit TRBD1. CDR1 and CDR2 (germline): MNHNY, SVGAGI (reference sequence). The CDR3 has 15 amino acids. V shed 0 bases, J shed 6 bases, and the junction held 5 bases outside the gene matches. The CDR3 protein is CASSYSGQSLNEQFF. The CDR3 DNA follows: TGTGCCAGCAGTTACTCGGGACAGTCACTCAATGAGCAGTTCTTC.

The V gene is TRBV27, the J gene TRBJ2-7; 8 bases agree with TRBD1. There are 14 residues in the CDR3. Germline-derived CDR1 and CDR2 are MNHEY and SMNVEV (reference sequence). J lost 7 bases, V lost 6 bases, and 11 bases had no gene match. CDR3 sequence: CASRRTGTLFEQYF. As DNA, the CDR3 is TGTGCCAGCAGACGGACAGGGACCTTATTTGAGCAGTACTTC.

The chain couples TRBV4-2 to TRBJ1-3; 9 bases are a match to TRBD1. The CDR3 runs 18 residues. Germline V gene sequence: CDR1 LGHNA, CDR2 YNFKEQ. V dropped 1 base and J dropped 0; count of bases not matched to a gene: 7. DNA for the CDR3: TGTGCCAGCAGCCAAGGGGACAGGGTCGCTCTCTCTGGAAACACCATATATTTT. Encoded protein: CASSQGDRVALSGNTIYF.

This clone was seen a handful of times. The chain uses TRBV2 and TRBJ2-3; 8 nucleotides agree with TRBD2. Germline trimming cut 6 bases from V and 5 bases from J; bases unmatched to any gene: 10. CDR1 and CDR2 from the germline V gene are SNHLY and FYNNEI. The CDR3 covers 15 residues. CDR3 nucleotides: TGTGCCAGCAGCCCCTGGGGCGGGGGGTTAGATACGCAGTATTTT. It codes for CASSPWGGGLDTQYF.

The J gene is TRBJ2-1, the V gene TRBV19; 9 positions match TRBD1. Germline lookup yields CDR1 LNHDA and CDR2 SQIVND (reference sequence). V shed 6 bases and J 9 bases; nucleotides not matched to a gene: 6. The CDR3 extends over 13 amino acids. Here the CDR3 reads CASRGTGSSEQFF. CDR3 in DNA: TGTGCCAGTAGAGGGACAGGGTCAAGTGAGCAGTTCTTC.

The chain couples TRBV25-1 to TRBJ1-6, with 9 bases identical to TRBD1. The J segment lost 9 bases and the V segment lost 4 bases, leaving 10 bases of the junction unmatched. The length of the CDR3 is 16 residues. The germline CDR1 and CDR2 sequences are MGHDK and SYGVNS. The CDR3 here is CASSADRGIAGSPLHF. The CDR3 DNA sequence: TGTGCCAGCAGTGCAGACAGGGGGATCGCGGGTTCACCCCTCCACTTT.

The rearrangement links TRBV28 to TRBJ2-4; D is possibly TRBD2 (6 bases). The CDR3 has 14 amino acids. V was trimmed by 5 bases and J by 8 bases, leaving 16 bases between them. Germline assignment: CDR1 MDHEN and CDR2 SYDVKM. The CDR3 protein is CASSQPGAHHIQYF. CDR3 sequence (DNA): TGTGCCAGCAGTCAACCGGGAGCCCACCACATTCAGTACTTC.

The V call is TRBV4-3, the J call TRBJ1-3; the D is unclear. V was clipped by 0 bases and J by 4 bases, with 19 bases between them. CDR1 and CDR2 from the germline V gene are LGHNA and YSLEER. The CDR3 is 18 amino acids. This CDR3 is CASSQDYGSVRGGNTIYF. The DNA for the CDR3 is TGCGCCAGCAGCCAAGACTATGGCAGCGTCCGAGGGGGAAACACCATATATTTT.

V usage is TRBV2 and J usage is TRBJ1-2; TRBD1 might be the D (5 bases). Germline V lookup: CDR1 SNHLY, CDR2 FYNNEI. The CDR3 contains 15 residues. Trimming shortened V by 6 bases and J by 3 bases, and 17 bases separated the two germline ends. This CDR3 is CASSELFREDYGYTF. CDR3 sequence (DNA): TGTGCCAGCAGCGAACTGTTCAGGGAGGACTATGGCTACACCTTC. Variable domain in full (rest from reference TRBV2 and TRBJ1-2): EPEVTQTPSHQVTQMGQEVILRCVPISNHLYFYWYRQILGQKVEFLVSFYNNEISEKSEIFDDQFSVERPDGSNFTLKIRSTKLEDSAMYFCASSELFREDYGYTFGSGTRLTVV.

The chain recombines TRBV3-1 (or the pseudogene TRBV3-2) with TRBJ1-3, with 7 nucleotides matching TRBD1. The CDR3 spans 20 residues. Germline V lookup: CDR1 LGHDT, CDR2 YNNKEL (reference sequence). After removal of 0 bases from V and 1 base from J, the junction contained 15 bases not matched to a gene. CDR3 DNA: TGTGCCAGCAGCCAAGATCGGGGACAGCGGGCATCGAGTTCTGGAAACACCATATATTTT. It codes for CASSQDRGQRASSSGNTIYF.

With regard to this clone: Other DNA sequences within the sample encode an identical CDR3. The gene calls are TRBV5-1 and TRBJ2-3, with TRBD1 matching 10 bases. Losses at the gene ends were 4 bases for V and 4 bases for J; bases not matched to a gene: 3. This CDR3 is 14 amino acids long. Per the germline V gene, CDR1 is SGHRS and CDR2 is YFSETQ. CDR3 residues: CASSLGQGADTQYF. CDR3 DNA sequence: TGCGCCAGCAGCCTCGGACAGGGGGCAGATACGCAGTATTTT.

This CDR3 reads CASTRQVTGELFF. The DNA for the CDR3 is TGTGCCAGCACCCGACAGGTCACCGGGGAGCTGTTTTTT. The genes are TRBV3-1 (or the pseudogene TRBV3-2) and TRBJ2-2, with a tentative D call TRBD1 (6 bases). CDR1 LGHDT and CDR2 YNNKEL come from the germline V gene (reference sequence). The germline V and J ends were trimmed by 7 bases and 4 bases, with 10 bases remaining between them. This CDR3 region has 13 residues.

The chain has TRBV18 and TRBJ2-7; TRBD2 matches 11 bases. Germline V lookup: CDR1 KGHSH, CDR2 LQKENI. The CDR3 loop spans 15 amino acids. The junction had 7 bases not matched to a gene; V was cut back by 4 bases and J by 5 bases. DNA for the CDR3: TGTGCCAGCTCACAACTAGCGGGGGAAGAAAACGAGCAGTACTTC. Translation: CASSQLAGEENEQYF.

The chain combines TRBV5-1 with TRBJ2-2; no definite D call. The CDR3 has 12 amino acids. V was clipped by 6 bases and J by 5 bases, with 8 bases between them. Germline CDR1 reads SGHRS; CDR2 reads YFSETQ. CDR3 DNA: TGCGCCAGCACCCGAGATACCGGGGAGCTGTTTTTT. Translated, it gives CASTRDTGELFF.

This rearrangement joins TRBV3-1 (or the pseudogene TRBV3-2) to TRBJ2-7; D remains unclear. The CDR3 length is 11 residues. Germline CDR1 and CDR2: LGHDT and YNNKEL (reference sequence). Between the trimmed V and J ends, which lost 5 bases and 0 bases, there was a span of 2 bases. CDR3 nucleotides: TGTGCCAGCAGCTACTCCTACGAGCAGTACTTC. It is translated as CASSYSYEQYF.

DNA for the CDR3: TGTGCCAGCACCTCGACTAGCGGGAGGGCCAGAAGCTCCTACAATGAGCAGTTCTTC. Amino acids: CASTSTSGRARSSYNEQFF. The chain combines TRBV27 with TRBJ2-1, with 14 bases identical to TRBD2. Germline CDR1 and CDR2: MNHEY and SMNVEV (reference sequence). V lost 7 bases, J lost 0 bases, and 11 bases stayed unmatched. CDR3 length: 19 residues.

The chain recombines TRBV6-6 with TRBJ2-2, with 8 bases matching TRBD1. The V gene end was trimmed by 2 bases and the J gene end by 5 bases; junction bases not matched to a gene: 4. Germline assignment: CDR1 MNHNY and CDR2 SVGAGI (reference sequence). The CDR3 has 15 residues. CDR3 amino acids: CASSYRRGQTGELFF. CDR3 DNA: TGTGCCAGCAGTTACCGCAGGGGGCAGACCGGGGAGCTGTTTTTT.

V gene TRBV5-8 combines with J gene TRBJ1-3; 7 bases align to TRBD1. The junction had 9 bases not matched to a gene; V was cut back by 7 bases and J by 5 bases. CDR3 length equals 14 residues. Germline CDR1 SGHTS, CDR2 YDEGEE. CDR3 loop: CASGPDRARNTIYF. DNA for the CDR3: TGTGCCAGCGGACCAGACAGGGCCAGAAACACCATATATTTT. Filled out from reference TRBV5-8 and TRBJ1-3, the complete variable domain reads EAGVTQSPTHLIKTRGQQATLRCSPISGHTSVYWYQQALGLGLQFLLWYDEGEERNRGNFPPRFSGRQFPNYSSELNVNALELEDSALYLCASGPDRARNTIYFGEGSWLTVV.

V gene TRBV18 combines with J gene TRBJ2-1, with 11 bases fitting TRBD2. Trimming removed 4 bases from V and 7 bases from J; junction bases left unmatched: 6. CDR3 length: 15 residues. Germline V gene sequence: CDR1 KGHSH, CDR2 LQKENI. The CDR3 reads CASSLLAGDPNEQFF. The CDR3 nucleotides are TGTGCCAGCTCACTACTAGCGGGAGACCCAAATGAGCAGTTCTTC.

As DNA, the CDR3 is TGTGCCAGCAGCTTGGGTCCGCGTCTTACGAACACTGAAGCTTTCTTT. This encodes CASSLGPRLTNTEAFF. The chain employs TRBV5-6 and TRBJ1-1; D unclear. Germline V CDR1 and CDR2: SGHDT, YYEEEE. The CDR3 is made up of 16 amino acids. V was clipped by 0 bases and J by 1 base, with 13 bases between them.